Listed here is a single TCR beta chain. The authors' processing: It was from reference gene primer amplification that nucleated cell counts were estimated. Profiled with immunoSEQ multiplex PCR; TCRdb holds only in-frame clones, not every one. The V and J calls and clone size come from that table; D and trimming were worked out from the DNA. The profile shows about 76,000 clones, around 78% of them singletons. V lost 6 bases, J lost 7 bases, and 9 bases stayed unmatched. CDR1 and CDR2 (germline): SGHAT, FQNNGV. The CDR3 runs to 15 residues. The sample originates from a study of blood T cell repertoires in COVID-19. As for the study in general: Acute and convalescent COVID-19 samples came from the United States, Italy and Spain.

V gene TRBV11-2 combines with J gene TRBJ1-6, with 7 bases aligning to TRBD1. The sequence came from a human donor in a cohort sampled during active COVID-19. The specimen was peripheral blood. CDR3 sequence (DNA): TGTGCCAGCAGGGACCGGGACAGACTCAATTCACCCCTCCACTTT. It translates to CASRDRDRLNSPLHF.